The source of this T cell receptor beta chain is a study of cytotoxic CD8 clonotypes in ibrutinib-treated CLL. Study summary: There were over nine relapsed/refractory patients and about 15 treatment-naive patients, and under 18 were IGHV unmutated.

Germline CDR1 and CDR2: MDHEN and SYDVKM. CDR3 size: 16 residues. V lost 7 bases, J lost 7 bases, and 23 bases lay in between. General study findings and limits: Few clonotypes were public, and these shrank or held steady under treatment. Clonality was higher at ibrutinib response and returned toward baseline at progression.

Some clones are missing from TCRdb's copy, which holds only in-frame ones; the method was immunoSEQ multiplex PCR. The sample holds about 140,000 clones; around 84% are singletons and the top ten take approximately 7.6%. Of note for this clone: What it binds is unknown.

This chain links TRBV28 with TRBJ1-5, with D possibly TRBD1 on 6 matching bases. This sample comprised PBMCs, obtained after 36 months of ibrutinib treatment. This clonotype originated in a human donor with chronic lymphocytic leukemia. CDR3 DNA: TGTGCCAGCACCAAGGGGGGCAGGGGCGCAGAACAGCCCCAGCATTTT. The encoded protein is CASTKGGRGAEQPQHF.